Below are 19 T cell receptor beta chains sequenced from a single sample in a study of blood T cell repertoires in COVID-19. Sequenced by immunoSEQ multiplex PCR; TCRdb stores in-frame clones only, minus some. The sample yields some 210,000 clones, around 90% seen once. Sequenced input: peripheral blood. Receptors were obtained from a man in his sixties with COVID-19, enrolled during active disease.

J is TRBJ2-4 and V is TRBV6-2 or TRBV6-3; 7 bases line up with TRBD1. Losses at the gene ends were 6 bases for V and 8 bases for J; bases not matched to a gene: 4. Germline V CDR1 and CDR2: MNHEY, SVGEGT. CDR3 size: 12 residues. CDR3 DNA sequence: TGTGCCAGCAGCCCGACAGGGCACATTCAGTACTTC. Its protein is CASSPTGHIQYF.

The rearrangement links TRBV5-8 to TRBJ1-2; weak D call: TRBD1 (6 bases). V was cut by 2 bases and J by 5 bases, with 7 bases left in between. The length of the CDR3 is 12 residues. Germline CDR1 and CDR2: SGHTS and YDEGEE. The CDR3 DNA reads TGTGCCAGCAGCTTTACAGGGTATGGCTACACCTTC. It translates to CASSFTGYGYTF.

This chain joins TRBV7-3 and TRBJ2-2; weak D call: TRBD2 (6 bases). V lost 2 bases, J lost 0 bases, and 16 bases lay in between. Germline CDR1 and CDR2: SGHTA and FQGTGA. CDR3 size: 18 residues. The CDR3 spells CASSLLGGISTNTGELFF. In nucleotides, the CDR3 is TGTGCCAGCAGCTTATTGGGGGGAATCAGCACGAACACCGGGGAGCTGTTTTTT.

This clone showed up just a few times. V is TRBV19 and J is TRBJ2-1; 7 positions match TRBD1. V trimming: 5 bases; J trimming: 7 bases; junction bases outside the gene matches: 14. The CDR3 is 16 amino acids. Germline V gene sequence: CDR1 LNHDA, CDR2 SQIVND (reference sequence). As DNA, the CDR3 is TGTGCCAGTAGTGACGACAGGGCACCTTCTAGGAATGAGCAGTTCTTC. It yields the protein CASSDDRAPSRNEQFF.

This CDR3 reads CSVGISGSWNEQFF. CDR3 sequence (DNA): TGCAGCGTTGGAATTAGCGGATCCTGGAATGAGCAGTTCTTC. The rearrangement links TRBV29-1 to TRBJ2-1; D possibly corresponds to TRBD2 (6 bases). Trimming cost V 4 bases and J 7 bases, with 17 bases left between them. This CDR3 has 14 residues. The germline V gene encodes CDR1 SQVTM and CDR2 ANQGSEA.

This sequence joins TRBV5-4 and TRBJ1-2; 7 bases agree with TRBD1. The CDR3 extends over 17 amino acids. The V and J ends lost 4 bases and 0 bases, in that order; junction bases with no gene match: 12. Looked up from germline, CDR1 is SGHNT and CDR2 is YYREEE (reference sequence). The CDR3 sequence is CASSKSTQGGANYGYTF. The CDR3 region has the DNA TGTGCCAGCAGCAAATCAACTCAGGGGGGAGCTAACTATGGCTACACCTTC.

The V and J genes are TRBV6-1 and TRBJ2-1; D may be TRBD1 (7 bases). The CDR3 is made up of 15 amino acids. Germline CDR1 MNHNS, CDR2 SASEGT. V was trimmed by 2 bases and J by 7 bases, leaving 15 bases between them. The CDR3 DNA is TGTGCCAGCAGTGAAACCGGGGCAGGGGGGAATGAGCAGTTCTTC. It specifies CASSETGAGGNEQFF.

The chain is built from TRBV5-1 and TRBJ2-1; 8 nucleotides align to TRBD2. V trimming: 7 bases; J trimming: 6 bases; junction bases outside the gene matches: 6. This CDR3 contains 13 residues. CDR1 is SGHRS and CDR2 is YFSETQ in the germline V gene. The CDR3 DNA follows: TGCGCCAGCGGTGTAGCGGGGTCCAATGAGCAGTTCTTC. It is translated as CASGVAGSNEQFF.

The V call is TRBV7-9, the J call TRBJ1-4; weak D call: TRBD1 (5 bases). Germline CDR1 SEHNR, CDR2 FQNEAQ (reference sequence). The ends were cut back, 5 bases at V and 4 bases at J, with 17 bases in the middle. This CDR3 is 16 amino acids long. CDR3 nucleotides: TGTGCCAGCAGCGCCACTGGGGCTGGGGATAATGAAAAACTGTTTTTT. Its protein is CASSATGAGDNEKLFF.

The chain carries TRBV5-1 and TRBJ1-6; 10 positions match TRBD1. Germline CDR1 reads SGHRS; CDR2 reads YFSETQ. V lost 4 bases, J lost 7 bases, and 5 bases stayed unmatched. The length of the CDR3 is 15 residues. The CDR3 loop reads CASSTDRGLNSPLHF. CDR3 in DNA: TGCGCCAGCAGCACCGACAGGGGGCTAAATTCACCCCTCCACTTT.

This chain links TRBV7-3 with TRBJ2-1; 10 bases fit TRBD2. Germline CDR1 reads SGHTA; CDR2 reads FQGTGA. The trim removed 1 base at V and 6 bases at J, leaving 3 bases unmatched. The CDR3 is 15 amino acids. CDR3 DNA sequence: TGTGCCAGCAGCTTAATGGCTAGCGGGAGCAATGAGCAGTTCTTC. Amino acids: CASSLMASGSNEQFF.

The V call is TRBV5-6, the J call TRBJ2-4; D remains unclear. The V gene lost 2 bases and the J gene lost 0 bases, with 6 bases spanning the gap. CDR1 SGHDT and CDR2 YYEEEE come from the germline V gene. The CDR3 is made up of 14 amino acids. CDR3 sequence reads: CASSLSGAKNIQYF. The CDR3 DNA sequence: TGTGCCAGCAGCTTATCGGGAGCCAAAAACATTCAGTACTTC. The full variable domain, rest sourced from reference TRBV5-6 and TRBJ2-4, is DAGVTQSPTHLIKTRGQQVTLRCSPKSGHDTVSWYQQALGQGPQFIFQYYEEEERQRGNFPDRFSGHQFPNYSSELNVNALLLGDSALYLCASSLSGAKNIQYFGAGTRLSVL.

The gene calls are TRBV6-4 and TRBJ2-2, with 8 positions matching TRBD1. This CDR3 contains 17 residues. Losses at the gene ends were 0 bases for V and 1 base for J; bases not matched to a gene: 4. Germline V gene lookup returns CDR1 MRHNA and CDR2 SNTAGT. CDR3: CASSDSPGTGNTGELFF. The CDR3 bases are TGTGCCAGCAGTGACTCCCCCGGGACAGGGAACACCGGGGAGCTGTTTTTT.

As concerns this clone: Because it lacks the conserved phenylalanine or tryptophan at the end, this CDR3 is likely a read error. The DNA is left out, because the CDR3 cannot be placed on it with certainty; the CDR3 is given as TCRdb lists it. The rearrangement uses TRBV30 and TRBJ1-2. Germline loops: CDR1 GTSNPN, CDR2 SVGIG (reference sequence). The CDR3 extends over 14 residues, inclusive of both ends. CDR3 sequence: CAWSGGLTMATPSV.

The chain carries TRBV27 and TRBJ1-2; 7 positions agree with TRBD1. The ends lost 5 bases at V and 3 bases at J; junction bases unmatched: 3. The CDR3 extends over 13 amino acids. Looked up from germline, CDR1 is MNHEY and CDR2 is SMNVEV (reference sequence). The CDR3 spells CASSRDSYYGYTF. The CDR3 nucleotides are TGTGCCAGCAGTCGGGACAGTTACTATGGCTACACCTTC.

The J gene is TRBJ1-1, the V gene TRBV7-6; weak D call: TRBD1 (5 bases). The V end lost 3 bases, the J end lost 6 bases, and 11 bases lay between the germline ends. Germline CDR1 SGHVS, CDR2 FNYEAQ. The CDR3 is 13 residues long. The CDR3 sequence is CASSFQGRAEAFF. CDR3 in DNA: TGTGCCAGCAGCTTCCAGGGAAGGGCTGAAGCTTTCTTT.

This clone was seen once. The chain recombines TRBV5-1 with TRBJ2-5, with D tentatively TRBD2 (6 bases). The CDR3 is 16 amino acids. The ends were cut back, 0 bases at V and 4 bases at J, with 16 bases in the middle. Looked up from germline, CDR1 is SGHRS and CDR2 is YFSETQ. CDR3 sequence: CASSLGEAQAVETQYF. Here the CDR3 DNA reads TGCGCCAGCAGCTTGGGGGAGGCCCAGGCGGTAGAGACCCAGTACTTC.

The chain is built from TRBV28 and TRBJ2-5; a weak D match, TRBD2 (6 bases). Germline V gene sequence: CDR1 MDHEN, CDR2 SYDVKM. The CDR3 sequence is 18 residues long. V lost 3 bases, J lost 2 bases, and 22 bases lay in between. CDR3: CASSFDVWEELKQETQYF. For the CDR3, the DNA is TGTGCCAGCAGTTTCGACGTATGGGAGGAGCTAAAACAAGAGACCCAGTACTTC.

The CDR3 nucleotides read TGTGCCAGTAGCGGACAGAATAGCAATCAGCCCCAGCATTTT. It translates to CASSGQNSNQPQHF. The rearrangement joins TRBV19 to TRBJ1-5, with a tentative D call TRBD1 (6 bases). Trimming pared 6 bases from V and 0 bases from J, leaving 9 bases between. The CDR3 is made up of 14 amino acids. The germline gives CDR1 LNHDA, CDR2 SQIVND (reference sequence).